This T cell receptor (beta chain) was sequenced during a study of T-cell memory formation after mild COVID-19. TCRdb ran MiXCR on the 5' RACE reads and lists one entry per CDR3 protein. This table holds over 500,000 distinct CDR3 sequences, around 15% found once. Germline CDR1 LGHDT, CDR2 YNNKEL (reference sequence). The germline V and J ends were trimmed by 3 bases and 0 bases, with 6 bases remaining between them. The CDR3 has 13 residues. The TCR originated in an adult woman who had mild COVID-19 (a few samples of this study predate the infection). Cell type and time point are not known. The source material was PBMCs or a T cell subset sorted from them (not recorded which). This rearrangement joins TRBV3-1 to TRBJ2-7; a weak D match, TRBD2 (6 bases). CDR3 region: CASSQRGSYEQYF. As DNA, the CDR3 is TGTGCCAGCAGCCAGCGGGGCTCCTACGAGCAGTACTTC.